The TCR beta chain described here comes from a study of shared clonotypes between healthy human individuals (dated by TCRdb to between 2020 and 2021). For the study in its entirety: The cohort comprised a couple of women and a few men aged 18 to 49 years. Different laboratories and diverse techniques were used to prepare libraries and sequence TCR repertoires, to increase sequencing depth and limit assay-specific biases. Between about 0.8 and 9 billion PBMCs per donor were obtained by leukapheresis. The study deeply sequenced blood TCR repertoires of about 5 healthy adults to estimate repertoire size and the extent of clonotype sharing between individuals.

The donors were healthy, HIV-negative adults with no recently reported acute infections or vaccinations. Only Caucasian adults living in Nashville, Tennessee, USA were represented among the donors. For unsorted samples, roughly 91 million PBMCs were counted, and genomic DNA was extracted using the QIAamp DNA Blood Mini kit. Blood was obtained by leukapheresis, after which PBMCs were separated by Ficoll-Histopaque density gradient centrifugation and cryopreserved in liquid nitrogen vapor phase. This clone was observed a handful of times. Its antigen is currently not known. No base qualities exist here, and no much larger clone lies one base off it. Per the germline V gene (reference sequence), GTSNPN is the CDR1 and SVGIG is the CDR2. V loses 1 base of germline sequence and J loses 11 bases, and the interval between the two ends is 11 bases. The CDR3 spans 11 residues, from the cysteine through the phenylalanine. The sequence is cut down to CDR3 DNA, 33 bases in frame from base 1.

Using the deep immunoSEQ assay, TCR CDR3 regions were amplified from genomic DNA by multiplex PCR. Genomic DNA extracted from each cell subset was distributed evenly over all wells of several immunoSEQ 96-well plates, and each plate served as one replicate. For unsorted PBMC, each replicate PCR was loaded with approximately 0.3 ug genomic DNA, equivalent to 30,000 or so T cell genomes. Ten immunoSEQ deep assay plates were used to sequence the unsorted PBMC genomic DNA. Purified libraries were quantified with a Qubit 3.0 fluorometer, sized on a Bioanalyzer 2100, and re-quantified with the KAPA Library Quantification kit. Every immunoSEQ 96-well plate was sequenced on a separate single-read 150-cycle Illumina NextSeq 550 flow cell. The published analysis was carried out like this. The immunoSEQ output contained only junctional sequences without quality scores, so filtering could not match that applied to full-length reads. Sequences were annotated with PyIR, a Python wrapper for IgBLAST v1.9, using IMGT germline references to assign V/J genes and CDR3. Reads were filtered out if the reads had weak V/J assignments (E-value above 1e-6), no CDR3, stop codons, out-of-frame junctions, or ambiguous translated residues. V3J clonotypes were defined as sequences sharing the same inferred V gene, J gene, and CDR3 amino acid sequence. Percentage overlap between repertoires was calculated by dividing the number of shared unique clonotypes by the size of the smaller repertoire. RTK rarefaction, the Chao1 estimator, and Recon v2.1 estimates of unobserved clonotypes were used to assess repertoire richness. TCRdb mirrors the immuneACCESS table, restricted to in-frame sequences. Some clones are absent from its copies; in checked studies, under half trace to an unresolved V gene, and the reason for the others is unknown. V and J calls and clone size are given by that table; D and trimming were obtained from the DNA. The sample has 530,000 or so clones on record, approximately 79% of them singletons. About an eighth of the sample goes to the ten largest clones.

Results and caveats for the whole study, not just this receptor: Pairwise subsampling indicated that sequencing depth was expected to affect the degree of clonotype sharing among donors. Sampling was restricted to blood, and TCR repertoires in tissue are likely to differ from TCR repertoires in blood. Because the study included only a small number of donors, the genetic and exposure-history diversity represented was limited.

The chain joins TRBV30 to TRBJ1-1; no D gene can be assigned with confidence. The sample taken for sequencing was PBMCs. The clonotype originates from a woman aged 40-49 years in good health. Some clones in this sample may be carry-over from other donors' samples. Read as DNA, the sequence is TGTGCCTGGAGTGCAGGAAGTCAGGCTTTCTTT. It is translated as CAWSAGSQAFF.